These T cell receptor beta chains were read from a single sample in a study of blood T cell repertoires in COVID-19. Only in-frame clones appear in the TCRdb table, and some are missing; sequencing was by immunoSEQ multiplex PCR. The table has 200,000 to 250,000 clones, over 60% seen once. The specimen sequenced was peripheral blood. These receptors came from a woman in her sixties or seventies with acute or convalescent COVID-19. Both conserved end residues are part of each CDR3. Each record gives: J gene, clone size, V gene, CDR3 protein. Clone size is stated in some rows and not others, as once, few, many or a class when expanded.

>TRBJ2-7|-|TRBV19
CASSSGSLQGKYYEQYF
>TRBJ2-3|-|TRBV29-1
CSVDSGLAGVTDTQYF
>TRBJ2-7|-|TRBV6-1
CASSGTGDSLVYEQYF
>TRBJ2-1|-|TRBV6-7
CASTRIRYNEQFF
>TRBJ1-2|-|TRBV5-4
CASSVDRIYGYTF
>TRBJ1-2|-|TRBV2
CASSEVRTGTGYTF
>TRBJ2-3|-|TRBV10-1
CASSESAGYTDTQYF
>TRBJ2-1|-|TRBV19
CASSPRVSRNEQFF
>TRBJ2-2|-|TRBV18
CASSPLTGNTGELFF
>TRBJ1-4|-|TRBV28
CASSPSGSTNEKLFF
>TRBJ2-2|-|TRBV7-2
CASSLRAGETGELFF
>TRBJ2-1|once|TRBV6-5
CASTPGLAVNEQFF
>TRBJ2-7|-|TRBV18
CASSPGTTSYEQYF
>TRBJ1-5|-|TRBV3-1/TRBV3-2
CASSHQYSNQPQHF
>TRBJ1-6|-|TRBV7-8
CASSLGQTTLALHF
>TRBJ2-7|-|TRBV7-2
CASSRGLAGYTSYEQYF
>TRBJ2-5|-|TRBV28
CASSAGLAERQETQYF
>TRBJ1-3|-|TRBV3-1/TRBV3-2
CASSQATGAGNTIYF
>TRBJ1-2|-|TRBV7-9
CASSYGGGPIYGYTF
>TRBJ2-2|few|TRBV27
CASSRGDSFTGELFF
>TRBJ2-7|-|TRBV7-2
CASSFSGTDSYEQYF
>TRBJ2-7|few|TRBV28
CASSFLGLAGFYEQYF
>TRBJ2-1|-|TRBV6-6
CASSYGQGGNNEQFF
>TRBJ1-4|-|TRBV4-1
CASSQKIQGSREKLFF
>TRBJ2-3|-|TRBV7-2
CASSPGTSAGDTQYF
>TRBJ2-1|few|TRBV27
CASSLFGRVFNEQFF
>TRBJ2-7|few|TRBV7-9
CASSLVAGISGRSYEQYF